This TCR beta chain was documented in a study of control samples from healthy donors and cancer patients. Germline CDR1 SNHLY, CDR2 FYNNEI. V lost 11 bases, J lost 10 bases, and 15 bases lay in between. The CDR3 runs to 12 residues. Method: immunoSEQ multiplex PCR; TCRdb's copy keeps in-frame clones and lacks some. The top ten clones hold roughly a fifth of a sample with some 67,000 clones, around nine tenths of them seen once. This clone was detected ten times or more. The sequencing input was PBMCs. This TCR was sampled from a man between 60 and 75 years old with lung cancer. This sequence joins TRBV2 and TRBJ1-6; possible D gene TRBD1, 6 bases. The CDR3: CAGQTGSSPLHF. In DNA form, the CDR3 reads TGTGCCGGGCAAACAGGGTCATCACCCCTCCACTTT.